This is a list of T cell receptor beta chains from one sample in a study of cytomegalovirus exposure and HLA in healthy donors. The assay was immunoSEQ multiplex PCR, and TCRdb's table has in-frame clones only and misses some. The sample comprises about 160,000 clones, 85% to 90% of which are singletons, and over 9% rests with the top ten. The sample comprised PBMCs. The source is a woman under 30 in good health and CMV-seropositive. CDR3s include the opening cysteine and the closing phenylalanine or tryptophan. A D gene is named only where the DNA matches it firmly. Only part of the rows carry a size: once, few, many, or a class if the clone is expanded.

-	TRBJ2-7	-	TRBV21-1	TGTGCCAGCAGCAACGGTGAAACTTACGAGCAGTACTTC	CASSNGETYEQYF
-	TRBJ1-1	-	TRBV27	TGTGCCAGCAGTTTATCCGCAGGGGTGAACACTGAAGCTTTCTTT	CASSLSAGVNTEAFF
-	TRBJ2-2	TRBD2	TRBV6-5	TGTGCCAGCAGTTACTCGGGACTAGGTAGAGGGGAGCTGTTTTTT	CASSYSGLGRGELFF
-	TRBJ2-3	TRBD2	TRBV6-1	TGTGCCAGCAGTCGCTTAGCGGGAGATATAGATACGCAGTATTTT	CASSRLAGDIDTQYF
-	TRBJ2-7	-	TRBV14	TGTGCCAGCAGCCAAGTCGCCCTCGCGTCCGAGCAGTACTTC	CASSQVALASEQYF
-	TRBJ1-4	-	TRBV10-3	TGTGCCATCAGTGGAACGTCTCGGGAAAAACTGTTTTTT	CAISGTSREKLFF
-	TRBJ2-2	-	TRBV6-6	TGTGCCAGCAGTTATCGGGGGGCGGGCACCGGGGAGCTGTTTTTT	CASSYRGAGTGELFF
-	TRBJ2-7	-	TRBV14	TGTGCCAGCAGCCAAGATCCCCGCTACGAGCAGTACTTC	CASSQDPRYEQYF
-	TRBJ2-1	-	TRBV7-3	TGTGCCAGCAGCTTAACGCGACAAAATGAGCAGTTCTTC	CASSLTRQNEQFF
-	TRBJ1-5	-	TRBV2	TGTGCCAGCATGGGCGGGCGGGCCGATCAGCCCCAGCATTTT	CASMGGRADQPQHF
-	TRBJ2-7	-	TRBV27	TGTGCCAGCAGTTTGGAGGGAGGACAATCCTACGAGCAGTACTTC	CASSLEGGQSYEQYF
-	TRBJ2-7	TRBD1	TRBV10-3	TGTGCCATCAGTGGACAGGGAGCCTACGAGCAGTACTTC	CAISGQGAYEQYF
-	TRBJ2-2	TRBD1	TRBV4-1	TGCGCCAGCAGCCAGGAAGGACAGGTTCGAATGGTACGGGAGCTGTTTTTT	CASSQEGQVRMVRELFF
-	TRBJ2-5	TRBD1	TRBV5-1	TGCGCCAGCAGCTTCCTACAGGGGCACCAAGAGACCCAGTACTTC	CASSFLQGHQETQYF
-	TRBJ2-2	-	TRBV7-9	TGTGCCAGCAGCTTAGCTACGGGTCTGGGCACCGGGGAGCTGTTTTTT	CASSLATGLGTGELFF
once	TRBJ2-2	TRBD2	TRBV5-1	TGCGCCAGCAGCTTCGATAGCGGGGACACCGGGGAGCTGTTTTTT	CASSFDSGDTGELFF
-	TRBJ2-7	-	TRBV7-9	TGTGCCAGCAGCTTATCTATTTTGTCCTACGAGCAGTACTTC	CASSLSILSYEQYF
-	TRBJ2-1	-	TRBV19	TGTGCCAGTAGTAAGGCCCTAGCGCTATACAATGAGCAGTTCTTC	CASSKALALYNEQFF
-	TRBJ2-7	-	TRBV6-5	TGTGCCAGCAGCCCAAGGGAGGCAAGCTCCTACGAGCAGTACTTC	CASSPREASSYEQYF
-	TRBJ1-2	-	TRBV19	TGTGCCAGTAGTCCCGGGTCTAACTATGGCTACACCTTC	CASSPGSNYGYTF
few	TRBJ2-3	TRBD2	TRBV4-2	TGTGCCAGCAGCTCGGGACTAGCGGGTGGACCAGATACGCAGTATTTT	CASSSGLAGGPDTQYF
-	TRBJ2-2	-	TRBV7-9	TGTGCCAGCAGCCAGACGGTAGGACTTCAGAACACCGGGGAGCTGTTTTTT	CASSQTVGLQNTGELFF
-	TRBJ1-3	-	TRBV7-2	TGTGCCAGCAGCACAGGCTCTGGAAACACCATATATTTT	CASSTGSGNTIYF
-	TRBJ1-1	-	TRBV29-1	TGCAGCGTCCGGGGGGGGAACACTGAAGCTTTCTTT	CSVRGGNTEAFF
-	TRBJ2-1	TRBD2	TRBV12-5	TGTGCTAGTGGTTTGGAGCCTAGCGGGAGTAATGAGCAGTTCTTC	CASGLEPSGSNEQFF